This T cell receptor (beta chain) was found in a study of blood T cell repertoires in COVID-19. Background on the study: Acute and convalescent COVID-19 specimens originated in the United States, Italy and Spain. PBMCs, B-cell-depleted T cells, or T cells were the source of the cDNA or gDNA that made up the material.

Trimming took 10 bases from V and 6 from J, leaving 18 bases between them. The length of the CDR3 is 13 residues. Germline loops: CDR1 SEHNR, CDR2 FQNEAQ (reference sequence). The authors' processing: For nucleated cells, counts were estimated from reference gene primer amplification. Method: immunoSEQ multiplex PCR; TCRdb's copy keeps in-frame clones and lacks some. Clonal size and the V and J genes are those of that table, whereas D and trimming came from the DNA. The data show about 190,000 clones, over 80% seen once. Patients of the Seattle cohort, enrolled during active infection, were followed longitudinally.

The sequenced sample was peripheral blood. The chain carries TRBV7-9 and TRBJ1-2; a possible D gene is TRBD1 (5 bases). This sequence was found in a woman aged 55-69 years with COVID-19, enrolled during active disease. The CDR3: CAIRRGRVDGYTF. CDR3 DNA sequence: TGTGCCATCCGCAGAGGCAGGGTAGATGGCTACACCTTC.